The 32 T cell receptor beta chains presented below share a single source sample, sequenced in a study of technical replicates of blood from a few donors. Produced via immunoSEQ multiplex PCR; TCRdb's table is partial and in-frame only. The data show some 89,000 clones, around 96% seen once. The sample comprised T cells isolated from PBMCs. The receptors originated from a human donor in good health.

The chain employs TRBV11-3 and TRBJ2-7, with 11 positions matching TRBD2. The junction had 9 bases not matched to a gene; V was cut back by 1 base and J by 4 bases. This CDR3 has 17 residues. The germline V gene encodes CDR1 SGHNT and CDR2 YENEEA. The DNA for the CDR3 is TGTGCCAGCAGCTTAGGGCTGACTAGCGGGACAGAATACGAGCAGTACTTC. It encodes CASSLGLTSGTEYEQYF.

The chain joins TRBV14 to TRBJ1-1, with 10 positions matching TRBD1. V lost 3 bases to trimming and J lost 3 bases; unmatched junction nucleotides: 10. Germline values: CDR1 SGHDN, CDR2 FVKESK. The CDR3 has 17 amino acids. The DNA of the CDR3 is TGTGCCAGCAGCCAGCGACAGGGGGCTTCGGGGTACACTGAAGCTTTCTTT. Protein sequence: CASSQRQGASGYTEAFF.

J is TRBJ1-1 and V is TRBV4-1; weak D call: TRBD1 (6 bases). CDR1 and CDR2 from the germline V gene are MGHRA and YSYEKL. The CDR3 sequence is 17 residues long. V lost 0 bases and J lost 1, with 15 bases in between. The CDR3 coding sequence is TGCGCCAGCAGCCAAGAGAGGGGGTGGGAGCCGAACACTGAAGCTTTCTTT. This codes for CASSQERGWEPNTEAFF.

The CDR3 DNA follows: TGTGCCACCCTAGCGGGAGGGAACACCGGGGAGCTGTTTTTT. Translating gives CATLAGGNTGELFF. The chain is built from TRBV10-3 and TRBJ2-2; TRBD2 aligns across 11 bases. The germline CDR1 and CDR2 sequences are ENHRY and SYGVKD. The CDR3 extends over 14 amino acids. J lost 1 base, V lost 10 bases, and 2 bases had no gene match.

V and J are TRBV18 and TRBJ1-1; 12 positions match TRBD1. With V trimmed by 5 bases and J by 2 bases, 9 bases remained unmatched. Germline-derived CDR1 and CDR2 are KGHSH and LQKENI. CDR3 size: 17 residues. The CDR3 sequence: CASSSLPGQGANTEAFF. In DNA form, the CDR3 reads TGTGCCAGCTCATCGTTACCGGGACAGGGGGCTAACACTGAAGCTTTCTTT.

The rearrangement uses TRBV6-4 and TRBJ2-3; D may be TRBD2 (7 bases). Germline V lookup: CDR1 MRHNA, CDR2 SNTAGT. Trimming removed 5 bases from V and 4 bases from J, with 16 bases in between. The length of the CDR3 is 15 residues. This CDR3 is CASSLGEGGADTQYF. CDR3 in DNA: TGTGCCAGCAGTCTGGGGGAGGGGGGCGCAGATACGCAGTATTTT.

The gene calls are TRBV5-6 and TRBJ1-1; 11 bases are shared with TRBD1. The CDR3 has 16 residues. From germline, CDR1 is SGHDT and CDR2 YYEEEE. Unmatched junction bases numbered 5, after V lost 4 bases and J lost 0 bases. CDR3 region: CASSPGTGGVNTEAFF. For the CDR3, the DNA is TGTGCCAGCAGCCCGGGGACAGGGGGGGTGAACACTGAAGCTTTCTTT.

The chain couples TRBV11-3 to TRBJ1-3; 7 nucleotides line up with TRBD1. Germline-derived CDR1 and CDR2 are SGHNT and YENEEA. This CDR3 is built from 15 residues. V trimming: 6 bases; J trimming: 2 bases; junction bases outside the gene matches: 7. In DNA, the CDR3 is TGTGCCAGCAGTCCGAGACAGGGACCTGGAAACACCATATATTTT. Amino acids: CASSPRQGPGNTIYF. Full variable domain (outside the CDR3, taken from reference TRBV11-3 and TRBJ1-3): EAGVVQSPRYKIIEKKQPVAFWCNPISGHNTLYWYLQNLGQGPELLIRYENEEAVDDSQLPKDRFSAERLKGVDSTLKIQPAELGDSAVYLCASSPRQGPGNTIYFGEGSWLTVV.

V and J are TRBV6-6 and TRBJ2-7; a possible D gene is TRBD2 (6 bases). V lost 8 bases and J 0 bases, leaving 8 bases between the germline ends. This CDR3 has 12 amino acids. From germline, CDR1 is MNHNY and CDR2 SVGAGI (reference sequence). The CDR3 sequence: CASGGTSYEQYF. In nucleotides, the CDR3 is TGTGCCAGCGGCGGGACCTCCTACGAGCAGTACTTC.

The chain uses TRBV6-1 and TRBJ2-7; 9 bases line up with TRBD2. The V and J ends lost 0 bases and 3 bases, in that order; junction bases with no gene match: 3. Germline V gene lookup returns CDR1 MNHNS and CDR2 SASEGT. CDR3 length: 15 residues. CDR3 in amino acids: CASSEAPTSGYEQYF. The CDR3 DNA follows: TGTGCCAGCAGTGAAGCTCCGACTAGCGGCTACGAGCAGTACTTC.

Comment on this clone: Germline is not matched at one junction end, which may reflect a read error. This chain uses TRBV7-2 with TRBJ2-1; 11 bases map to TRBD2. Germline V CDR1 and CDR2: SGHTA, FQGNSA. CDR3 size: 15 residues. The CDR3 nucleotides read TGTGCCAGCAGCCTAGCGGGAGGCCACTACAATGAGCAGTTCTTC. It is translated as CASSLAGGHYNEQFF.

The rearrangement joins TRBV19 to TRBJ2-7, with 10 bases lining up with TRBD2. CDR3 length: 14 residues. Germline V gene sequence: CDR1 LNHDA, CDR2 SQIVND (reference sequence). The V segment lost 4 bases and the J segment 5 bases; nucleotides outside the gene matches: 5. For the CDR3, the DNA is TGTGCCAGTAGTACTCTAGCGGGAGCCGACGAGCAGTACTTC. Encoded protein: CASSTLAGADEQYF. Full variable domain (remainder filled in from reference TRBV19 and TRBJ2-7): DGGITQSPKYLFRKEGQNVTLSCEQNLNHDAMYWYRQDPGQGLRLIYYSQIVNDFQKGDIAEGYSVSREKKESFPLTVTSAQKNPTAFYLCASSTLAGADEQYFGPGTRLTVT.

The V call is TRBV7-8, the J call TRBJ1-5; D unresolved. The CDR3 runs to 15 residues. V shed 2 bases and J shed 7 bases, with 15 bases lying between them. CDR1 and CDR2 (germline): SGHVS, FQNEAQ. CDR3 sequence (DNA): TGTGCCAGCAGCTTAAACTTGGAGGGAAAGCAGCCCCAGCATTTT. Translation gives CASSLNLEGKQPQHF.

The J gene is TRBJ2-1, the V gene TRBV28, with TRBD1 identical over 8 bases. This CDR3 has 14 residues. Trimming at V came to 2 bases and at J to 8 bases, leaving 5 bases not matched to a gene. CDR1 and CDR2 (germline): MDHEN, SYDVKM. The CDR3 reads CASSLAGQGHEQFF. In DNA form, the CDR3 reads TGTGCCAGCAGTTTAGCCGGACAGGGCCATGAGCAGTTCTTC.

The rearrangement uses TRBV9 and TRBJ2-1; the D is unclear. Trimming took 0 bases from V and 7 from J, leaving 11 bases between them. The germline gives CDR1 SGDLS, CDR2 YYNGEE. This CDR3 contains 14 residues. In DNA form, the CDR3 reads TGTGCCAGCAGCGTAGAAACGGGTTTGAATGAGCAGTTCTTC. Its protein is CASSVETGLNEQFF.

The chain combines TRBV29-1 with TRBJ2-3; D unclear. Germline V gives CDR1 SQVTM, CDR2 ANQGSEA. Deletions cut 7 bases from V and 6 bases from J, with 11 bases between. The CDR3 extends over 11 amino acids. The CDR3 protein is CSGTKFDTQYF. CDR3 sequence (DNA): TGCAGCGGTACAAAATTCGATACGCAGTATTTT.

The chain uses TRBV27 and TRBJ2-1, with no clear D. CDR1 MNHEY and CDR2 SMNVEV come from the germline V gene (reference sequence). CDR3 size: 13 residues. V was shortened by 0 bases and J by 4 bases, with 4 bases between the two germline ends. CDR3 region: CASSLSAYNEQFF. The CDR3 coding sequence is TGTGCCAGCAGTTTATCGGCTTACAATGAGCAGTTCTTC.

The CDR3 DNA reads TGTGCCAGCAGTCGCGCCCATGAAAAACTGTTTTTT. Residues: CASSRAHEKLFF. The chain uses TRBV14 and TRBJ1-4; no clear D. V lost 6 bases to trimming and J lost 6 bases, with 8 bases between them. Germline loops: CDR1 SGHDN, CDR2 FVKESK. The length of the CDR3 is 12 residues.

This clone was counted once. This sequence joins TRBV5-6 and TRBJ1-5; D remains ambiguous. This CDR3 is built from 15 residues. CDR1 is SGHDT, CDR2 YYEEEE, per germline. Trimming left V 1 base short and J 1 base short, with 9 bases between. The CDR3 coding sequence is TGTGCCAGCAGCTTGCAAGGAGGGAGCAATCAGCCCCAGCATTTT. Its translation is CASSLQGGSNQPQHF.

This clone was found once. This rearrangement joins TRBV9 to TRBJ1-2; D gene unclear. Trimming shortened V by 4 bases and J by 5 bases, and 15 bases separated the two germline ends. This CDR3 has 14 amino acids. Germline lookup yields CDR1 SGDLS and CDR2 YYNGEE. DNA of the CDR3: TGTGCCAGCAGCAGCCTTCTGGAGCGGTATGGCTACACCTTC. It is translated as CASSSLLERYGYTF.

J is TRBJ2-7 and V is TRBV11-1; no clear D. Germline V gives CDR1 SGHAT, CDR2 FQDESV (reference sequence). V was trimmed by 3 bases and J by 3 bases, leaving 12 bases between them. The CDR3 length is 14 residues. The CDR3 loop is CASSFQEVGYEQYF. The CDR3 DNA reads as TGTGCCAGCAGCTTTCAGGAAGTTGGCTACGAGCAGTACTTC. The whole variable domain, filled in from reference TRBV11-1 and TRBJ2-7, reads EAEVAQSPRYKITEKSQAVAFWCDPISGHATLYWYRQILGQGPELLVQFQDESVVDDSQLPKDRFSAERLKGVDSTLKIQPAELGDSAMYLCASSFQEVGYEQYFGPGTRLTVT.

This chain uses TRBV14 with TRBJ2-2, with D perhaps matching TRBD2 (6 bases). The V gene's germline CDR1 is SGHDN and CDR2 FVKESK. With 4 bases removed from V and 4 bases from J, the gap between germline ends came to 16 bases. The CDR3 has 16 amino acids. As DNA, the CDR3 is TGTGCCAGCAGCCTACGGCGCACTAGCCTCACCGGGGAGCTGTTTTTT. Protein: CASSLRRTSLTGELFF.

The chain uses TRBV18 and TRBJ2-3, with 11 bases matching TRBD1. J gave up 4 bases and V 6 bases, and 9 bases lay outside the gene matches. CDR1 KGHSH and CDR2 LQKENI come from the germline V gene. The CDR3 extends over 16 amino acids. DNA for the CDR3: TGTGCCAGCTCTCGCAACGGACAGGGGGCGTCAGATACGCAGTATTTT. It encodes CASSRNGQGASDTQYF.

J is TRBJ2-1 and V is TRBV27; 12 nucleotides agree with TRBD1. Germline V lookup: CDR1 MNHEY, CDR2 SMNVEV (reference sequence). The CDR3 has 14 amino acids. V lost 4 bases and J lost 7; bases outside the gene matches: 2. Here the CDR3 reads CASSWDRGRNEQFF. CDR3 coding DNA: TGTGCCAGCAGTTGGGACAGGGGGCGTAATGAGCAGTTCTTC.

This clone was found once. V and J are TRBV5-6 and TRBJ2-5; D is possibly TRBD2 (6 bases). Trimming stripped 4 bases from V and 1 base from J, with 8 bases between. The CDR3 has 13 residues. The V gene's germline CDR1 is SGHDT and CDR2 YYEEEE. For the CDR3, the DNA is TGTGCCAGCAGCATGGGACTCCAAGAGACCCAGTACTTC. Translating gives CASSMGLQETQYF.

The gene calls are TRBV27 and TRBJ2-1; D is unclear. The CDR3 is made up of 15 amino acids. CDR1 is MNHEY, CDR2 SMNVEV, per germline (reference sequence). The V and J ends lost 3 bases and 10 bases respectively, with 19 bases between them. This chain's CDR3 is CASSFASSVALEQFF. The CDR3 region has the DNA TGTGCCAGCAGTTTCGCCAGCAGCGTGGCATTAGAGCAGTTCTTC.

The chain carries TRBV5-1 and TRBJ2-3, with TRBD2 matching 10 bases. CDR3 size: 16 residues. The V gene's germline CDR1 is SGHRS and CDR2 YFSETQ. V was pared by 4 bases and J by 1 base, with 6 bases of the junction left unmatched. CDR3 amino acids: CASSPPGTSGTDTQYF. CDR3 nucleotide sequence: TGCGCCAGCAGCCCCCCCGGGACTAGCGGCACAGATACGCAGTATTTT.

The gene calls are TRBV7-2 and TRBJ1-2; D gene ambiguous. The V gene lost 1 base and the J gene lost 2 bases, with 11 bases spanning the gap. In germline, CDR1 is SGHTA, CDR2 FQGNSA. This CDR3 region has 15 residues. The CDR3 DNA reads TGTGCCAGCAGCTTAGTTGGGCCGGTCAACTATGGCTACACCTTC. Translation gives CASSLVGPVNYGYTF.

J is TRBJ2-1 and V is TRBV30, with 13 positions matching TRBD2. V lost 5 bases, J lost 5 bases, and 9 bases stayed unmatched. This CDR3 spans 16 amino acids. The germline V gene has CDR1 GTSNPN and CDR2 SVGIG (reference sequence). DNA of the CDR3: TGTGCCTGGTCCCAAGGGACTAGCGGGACGGACAATGAGCAGTTCTTC. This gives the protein CAWSQGTSGTDNEQFF.

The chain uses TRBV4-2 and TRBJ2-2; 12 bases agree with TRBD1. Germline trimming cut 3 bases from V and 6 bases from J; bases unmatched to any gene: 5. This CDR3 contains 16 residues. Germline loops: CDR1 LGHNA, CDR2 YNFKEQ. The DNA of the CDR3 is TGTGCCAGCAGCCATCCCGGGACAGGGGGCCCCGGGGAGCTGTTTTTT. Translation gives CASSHPGTGGPGELFF.

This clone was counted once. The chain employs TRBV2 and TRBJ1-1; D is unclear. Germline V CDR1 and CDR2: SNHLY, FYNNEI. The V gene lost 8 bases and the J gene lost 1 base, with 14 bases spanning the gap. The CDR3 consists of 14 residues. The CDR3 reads CASSKRGTNTEAFF. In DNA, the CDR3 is TGTGCCAGCTCAAAACGGGGAACGAACACTGAAGCTTTCTTT. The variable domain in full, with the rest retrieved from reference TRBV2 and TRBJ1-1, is EPEVTQTPSHQVTQMGQEVILRCVPISNHLYFYWYRQILGQKVEFLVSFYNNEISEKSEIFDDQFSVERPDGSNFTLKIRSTKLEDSAMYFCASSKRGTNTEAFFGQGTRLTVV.

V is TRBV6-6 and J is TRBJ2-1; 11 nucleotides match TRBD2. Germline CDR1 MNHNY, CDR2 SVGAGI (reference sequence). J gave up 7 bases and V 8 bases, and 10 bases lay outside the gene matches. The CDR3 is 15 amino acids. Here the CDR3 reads CASLLAGGVSNEQFF. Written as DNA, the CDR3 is TGTGCCAGCCTTTTAGCGGGAGGGGTTAGTAATGAGCAGTTCTTC.